The 25 T cell receptor beta chains reported below all come from one sample, sequenced in a study of read filtering for tumor transcriptome and immune sequencing. The library was built from roughly 400 ng RNA with molecular barcoded adaptors for alpha/delta and beta/gamma chains. Using its own MiXCR run on the reads, TCRdb lists one record per CDR3 protein. The sample shows over 50,000 distinct CDR3 sequences, roughly 19% of them seen only once. Material: a population of CD138-negative cells sorted from bone marrow. These receptors were taken from a donor over 35 with multiple myeloma.

This clonotype was counted many times. The chain carries TRBV25-1 and TRBJ1-1; no clear D gene. V gave up 4 bases and J gave up 1 base, with 10 bases separating them. The CDR3 contains 14 residues. Germline-derived CDR1 and CDR2 are MGHDK and SYGVNS. Here the CDR3 reads CASSGLQKNTEAFF. The CDR3 nucleotides are TGTGCCAGCAGTGGCCTACAGAAGAACACTGAAGCTTTCTTT.

As for this clonotype: A much larger clone differs by one base, so this may be a read error. The chain links TRBV7-8 to TRBJ2-1, with TRBD1 matching 8 bases. This CDR3 contains 13 residues. Germline values: CDR1 SGHVS, CDR2 FQNEAQ. In DNA, the CDR3 is TGTGCCTGCAGCCCAAGACAGGGGATAGAGCAGTTCTTC. Protein: CACSPRQGIEQFF.

The V and J genes are TRBV19 and TRBJ2-5; 8 bases match TRBD2. CDR1 and CDR2 from the germline V gene are LNHDA and SQIVND (reference sequence). The CDR3 runs 15 residues. V lost 7 bases, J lost 10 bases, and 17 bases stayed unmatched. CDR3 residues: CASTSGSAGRGGQYF. The CDR3 DNA is TGTGCCAGTACGAGTGGATCAGCGGGCCGGGGGGGCCAGTACTTC.

This chain uses TRBV19 with TRBJ2-2, with D hard to call. The CDR3 is made up of 12 amino acids. The V and J ends lost 7 bases and 6 bases respectively, with 9 bases between them. In germline, CDR1 is LNHDA, CDR2 SQIVND (reference sequence). The CDR3 coding sequence is TGTGCCAGTACCCGGGCGGCCGGGGAGCTGTTTTTT. This sequence encodes CASTRAAGELFF.

V and J are TRBV15 and TRBJ1-2, with a weak D call TRBD1 (5 bases). Germline lookup yields CDR1 LNHNV and CDR2 YYDKDF (reference sequence). Trimming stripped 2 bases from V and 4 bases from J, with 14 bases between. This CDR3 has 15 residues. As DNA, the CDR3 is TGTGCCACCAGCAGAACCAGGGCGGGGGGCTATGGCTACACCTTC. This sequence encodes CATSRTRAGGYGYTF.

Relative to its sample, this clonotype is medium-sized. The J gene is TRBJ2-1, the V gene TRBV6-4; 10 bases map to TRBD2. The CDR3 is made up of 16 amino acids. V shed 4 bases, J shed 10 bases, and the junction held 13 bases outside the gene matches. Germline V gene sequence: CDR1 MRHNA, CDR2 SNTAGT. The CDR3 protein is CASSAASGGPATEQFF. CDR3 DNA: TGTGCCAGCAGTGCGGCTAGCGGGGGCCCAGCTACGGAGCAGTTCTTC.

V and J are TRBV28 and TRBJ1-2; the D gene is possibly TRBD1 (5 bases). V shed 10 bases and J shed 7 bases, with 13 bases lying between them. The CDR3 has 11 amino acids. Germline loops: CDR1 MDHEN, CDR2 SYDVKM. CDR3 sequence (DNA): TGTGCCACCCAAGGAAGGGGTGGCTACACCTTC. Translation gives CATQGRGGYTF.

The sample holds many counts of this clonotype. The genes are TRBV5-5 and TRBJ2-6; no clear D. The V end was cut by 7 bases, the J end by 0 bases, with 11 bases between. This CDR3 region has 15 residues. The germline V gene has CDR1 SGHKS and CDR2 YYEKEE (reference sequence). The CDR3 here is CASSPRPSGANVLTF. CDR3 DNA: TGTGCCAGCTCCCCCCGGCCCTCTGGGGCCAACGTCCTGACTTTC.

A word on this clonotype: A much more abundant neighbour one base away suggests this may be a read error. The V call is TRBV29-1, the J call TRBJ2-6, with a tentative D call TRBD1 (5 bases). Trimming pared 7 bases from V and 2 bases from J, leaving 15 bases between. Germline assignment: CDR1 SQVTM and CDR2 ANQGSEA. This CDR3 is built from 15 residues. The CDR3 region is CSAGQGIPGANVLTF. The CDR3 nucleotides read TGCAGCGCTGGGCAGGGAATACCTGGGGCCAACGTCCTGACTTTC.

Comment on this clonotype: Possible read error: a much larger clone is one base away. In DNA form, the CDR3 reads TGTGCCAGCAGCTACTCTTTAGCAGTTACGCAGTATTTT. This encodes CASSYSLAVTQYF. V and J are TRBV5-5 and TRBJ2-3, with D uncertain. Germline V gene data show CDR1 as SGHKS and CDR2 as YYEKEE (reference sequence). This CDR3 comprises 13 residues. The V gene lost 3 bases and the J gene lost 8 bases, with 13 bases spanning the gap.

This chain links TRBV23-1 with TRBJ1-4; possibly TRBD1 for D (6 bases). TRBV23-1 is reported as an ORF; its role is uncertain. This CDR3 comprises 12 residues. The CDR3 nucleotides are TGCGCGGCGCGAGGACAGAATGAAAAACTGTTTTTT. It codes for CAARGQNEKLFF.

About this clonotype itself: A clone one base away is much larger, so this may be a read error. The chain is built from TRBV5-1 and TRBJ2-1; 10 bases map to TRBD2. From germline, CDR1 is SGHRS and CDR2 YFSETQ. CDR3 size: 17 residues. The CDR3 reads CAGSLKLAGLSYNEQFF. The CDR3 nucleotides are TGCGCCGGCAGCCTCAAACTAGCGGGGCTCTCCTACAATGAGCAGTTCTTC.

Points on this clonotype: A read error may produce the germline difference seen at one junction end. The rearrangement uses TRBV3-1 and TRBJ2-1; TRBD2 aligns across 11 bases. The germline V gene has CDR1 LGHDT and CDR2 YNNKEL (reference sequence). The CDR3 contains 15 residues. CDR3 loop: CASRLAGPSYNEQLF. CDR3 DNA: TGTGCCAGTAGACTAGCGGGGCCTTCCTACAATGAGCAGCTCTTC.

This clonotype was counted between two and nine times. With a much larger clone just one base away, this may be a read error. The rearrangement joins TRBV20-1 to TRBJ2-7; 9 bases are a match to TRBD1. Germline CDR1 and CDR2: DFQATT and SNEGSKA (reference sequence). The CDR3 totals 14 residues. V dropped 0 bases and J dropped 5; count of bases not matched to a gene: 5. The CDR3: CSAREGTGTHEQYF. In nucleotides, the CDR3 is TGCAGTGCTAGAGAAGGGACAGGGACCCACGAGCAGTACTTC.

This clonotype has just a few counts. A read error may explain this, as a much larger clone is one base away. This chain connects TRBV5-1 to TRBJ2-1, with 7 bases aligning to TRBD2. V was pared by 3 bases and J by 4 bases, with 10 bases of the junction left unmatched. Looked up from germline, CDR1 is SGHRS and CDR2 is YFSETQ. The CDR3 contains 16 residues. The CDR3 loop reads CASSSVSSGLYNEQFF. In nucleotides, the CDR3 is TGCGCCAGCAGCTCGGTGTCTAGCGGCCTATACAATGAGCAGTTCTTC. Full variable domain (outside the CDR3, taken from reference TRBV5-1 and TRBJ2-1): KAGVTQTPRYLIKTRGQQVTLSCSPISGHRSVSWYQQTPGQGLQFLFEYFSETQRNKGNFPGRFSGRQFSNSRSEMNVSTLELGDSALYLCASSSVSSGLYNEQFFGPGTRLTVL.

CDR3 nucleotides: TGTGCCAGCAGTTGCTCAACTAGCGGGAGGAGCTCCTACGAGCAGTACTTC. It is translated as CASSCSTSGRSSYEQYF. The rearrangement links TRBV6-5 to TRBJ2-7; 12 nucleotides match TRBD2. CDR1 is MNHEY, CDR2 SVGAGI, per germline. V dropped 4 bases and J dropped 0; count of bases not matched to a gene: 7. This CDR3 is 17 amino acids long.

This clonotype was recorded at least ten times. The chain uses TRBV12-3 or TRBV12-4 and TRBJ2-2; maybe TRBD1 (5 bases). The CDR3 loop spans 16 amino acids. The germline V and J ends were trimmed by 2 bases and 0 bases, with 10 bases remaining between them. The CDR3 protein is CASSLRTPANTGELFF. The CDR3 bases are TGTGCCAGCAGTTTAAGGACACCAGCGAACACCGGGGAGCTGTTTTTT.

In regard to this clonotype: Since the CDR3 does not end with the conserved phenylalanine or tryptophan, this likely comes from a read error. The gene calls are TRBV7-9 and TRBJ2-5, with D possibly called TRBD1 or TRBD2 (6 bases each). The germline V and J ends were trimmed by 3 bases and 7 bases, with 15 bases remaining between them. CDR1 SEHNR and CDR2 FQNEAQ come from the germline V gene (reference sequence). This CDR3 spans 14 amino acids. CDR3 residues: CASSFPGALVTQYV. CDR3 nucleotide sequence: TGTGCCAGCAGCTTCCCGGGGGCTCTAGTGACCCAGTACGTC.

This clonotype was counted a few times. The chain combines TRBV5-1 with TRBJ2-7; maybe TRBD2 (6 bases). V was shortened by 0 bases and J by 4 bases, with 11 bases between the two germline ends. This CDR3 comprises 14 residues. Germline V gene data show CDR1 as SGHRS and CDR2 as YFSETQ. The CDR3 nucleotides are TGCGCCAGCAGCTTGGTGGAGGGCGGGTACGAGCAGTACTTC. Translating it yields CASSLVEGGYEQYF.

This clonotype has just one count. A much larger clone differs from this one at a single base, so this may be a read error. The genes are TRBV20-1 and TRBJ2-2; possibly TRBD2 for D (5 bases). The germline CDR1 and CDR2 sequences are DFQATT and SNEGSKA (reference sequence). This CDR3 region has 14 residues. The CDR3 is CGARVPGIAGELFF. The CDR3 DNA follows: TGCGGTGCTAGAGTCCCCGGGATAGCCGGGGAGCTGTTTTTT.

This clonotype was counted ten times or more. The chain employs TRBV5-1 and TRBJ2-5, with a tentative D call TRBD1 (6 bases). Trimming removed 6 bases from V and 4 bases from J, with 16 bases in between. CDR1 and CDR2 (germline): SGHRS, YFSETQ. The CDR3 contains 14 residues. CDR3 amino acids: CASTLGAGAETQYF. The DNA for the CDR3 is TGCGCCAGCACCCTGGGGGCAGGGGCAGAGACCCAGTACTTC.

This clonotype was counted many times. The rearrangement links TRBV29-1 to TRBJ2-3, with 8 nucleotides matching TRBD2. The V segment lost 4 bases and the J segment 6 bases; nucleotides outside the gene matches: 12. This CDR3 region has 15 residues. Looked up from germline, CDR1 is SQVTM and CDR2 is ANQGSEA. DNA of the CDR3: TGCAGCGTTGGCCCGGAGCGGGGGCGAAGGGATACGCAGTATTTT. Translating it yields CSVGPERGRRDTQYF.

Comment on this clonotype: The germline gene is not matched at one end of the junction; a read error may be the cause. The V gene is TRBV6-5, the J gene TRBJ2-7; D is ambiguous. This CDR3 spans 14 amino acids. The germline gives CDR1 MNHEY, CDR2 SVGAGI. CDR3 region: CASSYMGKLHERYF. The DNA for the CDR3 is TGTGCCAGCAGTTACATGGGGAAACTCCACGAGCGGTACTTC.

This clonotype was counted at least ten times. DNA of the CDR3: TGTGCCAGCAGCCCCGGGGGATTCGTCTACGAGCAGTACTTC. Protein product: CASSPGGFVYEQYF. The rearrangement joins TRBV6-5 to TRBJ2-7, with a possible D match to TRBD2 (6 bases). V lost 6 bases and J lost 3, with 15 bases in between. Germline CDR1 reads MNHEY; CDR2 reads SVGAGI. The CDR3 runs to 14 residues.

Details on this clonotype: This may arise from a read error, as a much more abundant clone is one base away. Since no conserved phenylalanine or tryptophan closes the CDR3, a read error is the likely cause. It is unclear where the CDR3 begins or ends on the DNA, so no DNA is shown, and the CDR3 is as TCRdb lists it. This chain uses TRBV6-2 or TRBV6-3 with TRBJ2-1. In germline, CDR1 is MNHEY, CDR2 SVGEGT. Including both end residues, the CDR3 is 12 amino acids long. The CDR3 here is CASNDLLGVTFL.